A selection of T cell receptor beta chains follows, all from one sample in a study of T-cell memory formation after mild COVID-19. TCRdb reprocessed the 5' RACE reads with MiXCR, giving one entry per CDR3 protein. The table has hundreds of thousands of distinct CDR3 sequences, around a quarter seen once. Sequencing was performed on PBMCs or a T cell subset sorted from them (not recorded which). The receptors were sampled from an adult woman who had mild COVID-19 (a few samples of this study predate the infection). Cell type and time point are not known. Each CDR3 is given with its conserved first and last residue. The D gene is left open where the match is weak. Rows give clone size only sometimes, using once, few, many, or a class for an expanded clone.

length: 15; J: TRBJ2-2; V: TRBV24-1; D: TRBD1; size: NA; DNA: TGTGCCACCTCCACCACAGGGGGTAGGACCGGGGAGCTGTTTTTT; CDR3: CATSTTGGRTGELFF
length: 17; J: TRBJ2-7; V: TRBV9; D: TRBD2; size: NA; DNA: TGTGCCAGCAGCGTAGGGGGTAGCGGGAAGAGCTCCTACGAGCAGTACTTC; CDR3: CASSVGGSGKSSYEQYF
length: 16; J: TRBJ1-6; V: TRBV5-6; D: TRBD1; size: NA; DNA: TGTGCCAGCAGCCCGACAGGGCGTCAGGGGTATTCACCCCTCCACTTT; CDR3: CASSPTGRQGYSPLHF
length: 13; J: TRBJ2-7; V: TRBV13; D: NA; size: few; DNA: TGTGCCAGCAGCTTAGCCTTGGTCGGCGAGCAGTACTTC; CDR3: CASSLALVGEQYF
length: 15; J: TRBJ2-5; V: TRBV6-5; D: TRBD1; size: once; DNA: TGTGCCAGCGGGGCGACAGGGGGCGTCGGGGAGACCCAGTACTTC; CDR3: CASGATGGVGETQYF
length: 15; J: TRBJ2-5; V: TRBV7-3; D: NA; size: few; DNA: TGTGCCAGCAGCTTAAACTTCGGACCTTCGGAGACCCAGTACTTC; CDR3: CASSLNFGPSETQYF
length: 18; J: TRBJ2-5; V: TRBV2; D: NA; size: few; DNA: TGTGCCAGCAGTGATTGGGGAGCCGGGACACCGTACCAAGAGACCCAGTACTTC; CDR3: CASSDWGAGTPYQETQYF
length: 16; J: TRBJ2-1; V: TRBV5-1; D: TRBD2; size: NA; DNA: TGCGCCAGCAGCTTATCCGCTAGCGGGCTTTACAATGAGCAGTTCTTC; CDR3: CASSLSASGLYNEQFF
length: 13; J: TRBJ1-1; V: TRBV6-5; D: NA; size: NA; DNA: TGTGCCAGCACCAAAGCGGAGAACACTGAAGCTTTCTTT; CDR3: CASTKAENTEAFF
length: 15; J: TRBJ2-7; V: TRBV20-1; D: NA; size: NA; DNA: TGCAGTGCTACGGGGGGCGGACAGGGTTACGGCGAGCAGTACTTC; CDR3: CSATGGGQGYGEQYF
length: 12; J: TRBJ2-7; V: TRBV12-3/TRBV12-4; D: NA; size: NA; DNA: TGTGCCAGCAGTCCAAGCCTTGGGGGGCAGTACTTC; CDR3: CASSPSLGGQYF
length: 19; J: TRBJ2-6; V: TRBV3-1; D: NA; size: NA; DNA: TGTGCCAGCAGCCAAGATTCGGCAGGGAGCTCGGGTGGGGCCAACGTCCTGACTTTC; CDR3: CASSQDSAGSSGGANVLTF
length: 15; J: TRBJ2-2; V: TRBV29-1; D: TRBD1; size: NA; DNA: TGCAGCGTTGAAGGTTGGCAGGGGGTGACCGGGGAGCTGTTTTTT; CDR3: CSVEGWQGVTGELFF
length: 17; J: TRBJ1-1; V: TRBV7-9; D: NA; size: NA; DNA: TGTGCCAGCAGCCCAAGCCCTGGGGACAAGGGGGACACTGAAGCTTTCTTT; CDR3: CASSPSPGDKGDTEAFF
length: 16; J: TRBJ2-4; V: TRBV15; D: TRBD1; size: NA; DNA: TGTGCCACCAGCAGATCTCGAGGACAGGGAGAAAACATTCAGTACTTC; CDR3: CATSRSRGQGENIQYF
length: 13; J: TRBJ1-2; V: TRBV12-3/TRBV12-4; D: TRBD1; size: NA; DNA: TGTGCCAGCAGCCCACAGGGGCCGAGAGGCTACACCTTC; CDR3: CASSPQGPRGYTF
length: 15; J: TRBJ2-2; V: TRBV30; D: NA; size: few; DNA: TGTGCCTGGAGTGTAGAAATAGTAGTGACCGGGGAGCTGTTTTTT; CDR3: CAWSVEIVVTGELFF
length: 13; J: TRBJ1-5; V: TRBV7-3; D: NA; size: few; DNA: TGTGCCACCCAGACCTATAGCAATCAGCCCCAGCATTTT; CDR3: CATQTYSNQPQHF
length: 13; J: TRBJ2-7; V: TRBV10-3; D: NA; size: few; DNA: TGTGCCATCAAGCCAGCGACCACCTACGAGCAGTACTTC; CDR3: CAIKPATTYEQYF
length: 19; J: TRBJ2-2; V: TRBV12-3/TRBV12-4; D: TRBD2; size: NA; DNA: TGTGCCAGCAGTCCCTACGAATTTACTAGCGGGGTGAGCACCGGGGAGCTGTTTTTT; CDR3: CASSPYEFTSGVSTGELFF
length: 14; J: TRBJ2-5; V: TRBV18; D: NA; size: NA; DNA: TGTGCCAGCTCACCACTTCCAGCTGAAGAGACCCAGTACTTC; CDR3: CASSPLPAEETQYF
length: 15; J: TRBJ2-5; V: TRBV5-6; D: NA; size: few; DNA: TGTGCCAGCAGCTTTATTCAACCAGGCCAAGAGACCCAGTACTTC; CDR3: CASSFIQPGQETQYF
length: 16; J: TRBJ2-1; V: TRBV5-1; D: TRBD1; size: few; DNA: TGCGCCAGCAGCTCCCGACAGGGGGCATCCTACAATGAGCAGTTCTTC; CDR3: CASSSRQGASYNEQFF
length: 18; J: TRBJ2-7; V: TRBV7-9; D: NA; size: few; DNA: TGTGCCAGCAGCTTAGTCGGTGGTCCCCAGGGACTTTCCTACGGGCAGTACTTC; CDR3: CASSLVGGPQGLSYGQYF
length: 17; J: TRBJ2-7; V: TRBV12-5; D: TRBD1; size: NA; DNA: TGTGCTAGTGGTTTGGTTGACGAGACAGGGAGCTCCTACGAGCAGTACTTC; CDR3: CASGLVDETGSSYEQYF
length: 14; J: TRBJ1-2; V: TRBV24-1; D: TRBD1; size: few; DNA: TGTGCCACCAGTGATTGGGGACAGACCTATGGCTACACCTTC; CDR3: CATSDWGQTYGYTF
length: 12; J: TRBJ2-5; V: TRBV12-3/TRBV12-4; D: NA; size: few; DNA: TGTGCCAGTTCCGACTTAGAAGAGACCCAGTACTTC; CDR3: CASSDLEETQYF
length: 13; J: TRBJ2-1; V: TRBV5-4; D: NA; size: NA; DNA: TGTGCCAGCAGCCCCGTGGGACACAATGAGCAGTTCTTC; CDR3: CASSPVGHNEQFF
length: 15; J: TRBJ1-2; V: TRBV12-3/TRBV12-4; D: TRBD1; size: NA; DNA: TGTGCCAGCAGTTTGCCGGGACAGCTTAACTATGGCTACACCTTC; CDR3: CASSLPGQLNYGYTF
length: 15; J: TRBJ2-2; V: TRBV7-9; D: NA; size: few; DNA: TGTGCCACCCCAGGGGGGGACAGTCGGACCGGGGAGCTGTTTTTT; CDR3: CATPGGDSRTGELFF
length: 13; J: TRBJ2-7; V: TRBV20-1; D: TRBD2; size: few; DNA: TGCAGTGCTAGATCGACTAGCGGATACGAGCAGTACTTC; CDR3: CSARSTSGYEQYF
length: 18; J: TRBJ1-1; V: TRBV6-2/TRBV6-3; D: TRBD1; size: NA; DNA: TGTGCCAGCAGTTACCTCCCGGGACAGGGGATTATGAACACTGAAGCTTTCTTT; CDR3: CASSYLPGQGIMNTEAFF
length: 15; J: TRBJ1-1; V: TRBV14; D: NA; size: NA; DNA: TGTGCCAGCAGCCAGTACACAGACCTAAACACTGAAGCTTTCTTT; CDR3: CASSQYTDLNTEAFF
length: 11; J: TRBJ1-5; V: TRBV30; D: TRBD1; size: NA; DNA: TGTGCCTCAGGGGGCAGTCAGCCCCAGCATTTT; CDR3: CASGGSQPQHF
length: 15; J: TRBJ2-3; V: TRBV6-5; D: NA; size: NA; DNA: TGTGCCAGCAGTTACAGGGGAATTGGAACAGATACGCAGTATTTT; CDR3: CASSYRGIGTDTQYF
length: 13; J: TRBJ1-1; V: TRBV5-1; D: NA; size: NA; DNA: TGCGCCAGCACGAAGAGTCCCAGCGAAGGGGCTTTCTTT; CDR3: CASTKSPSEGAFF
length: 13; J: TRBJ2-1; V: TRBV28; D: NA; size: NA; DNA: TGTGCCAGCAGGGCGCCGTGGGGGTATGAGCAGTTCTTC; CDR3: CASRAPWGYEQFF
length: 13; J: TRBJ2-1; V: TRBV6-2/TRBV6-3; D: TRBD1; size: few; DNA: TGTGCCAGCAGTTTGGGACAGGCCAATGAGCAGTTCTTC; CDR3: CASSLGQANEQFF
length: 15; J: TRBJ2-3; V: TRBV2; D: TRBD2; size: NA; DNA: TGTGCCAGCAGAGGGACTAGCGGGAGGTTTGATACGCAGTATTTT; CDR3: CASRGTSGRFDTQYF
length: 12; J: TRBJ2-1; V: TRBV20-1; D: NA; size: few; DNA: TGCAGTGCCCGACAGGCCCGGGTTGAGCAGTTCTTC; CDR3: CSARQARVEQFF
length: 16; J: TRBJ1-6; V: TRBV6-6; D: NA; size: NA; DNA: TGTGCCAGCAGTGCGGATCCGGGAACCTATAATTCACCCCTCCACTTT; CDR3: CASSADPGTYNSPLHF
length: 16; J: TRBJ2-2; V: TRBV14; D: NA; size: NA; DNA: TGTGCCAGCAGCCAGAGGACACCCGATAACACCGGGGAGCTGTTTTTT; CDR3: CASSQRTPDNTGELFF
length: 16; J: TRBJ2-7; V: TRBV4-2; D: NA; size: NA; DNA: TGTGCCAGCAGCCAAGAGGGAGCGGGCATGTCCTACGAGCAGTACTTC; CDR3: CASSQEGAGMSYEQYF